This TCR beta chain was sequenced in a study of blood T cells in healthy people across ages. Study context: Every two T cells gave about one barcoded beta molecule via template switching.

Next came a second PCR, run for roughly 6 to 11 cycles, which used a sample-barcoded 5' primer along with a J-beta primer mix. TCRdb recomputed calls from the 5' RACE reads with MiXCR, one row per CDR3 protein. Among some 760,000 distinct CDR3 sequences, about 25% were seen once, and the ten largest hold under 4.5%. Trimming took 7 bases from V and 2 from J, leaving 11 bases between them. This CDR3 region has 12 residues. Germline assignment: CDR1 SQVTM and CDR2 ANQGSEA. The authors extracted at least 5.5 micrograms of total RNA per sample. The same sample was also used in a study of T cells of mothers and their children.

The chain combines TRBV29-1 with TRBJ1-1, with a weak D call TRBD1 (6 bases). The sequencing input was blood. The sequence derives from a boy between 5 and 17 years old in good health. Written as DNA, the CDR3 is TGCAGCGCCGTACAGGGTAACACTGAAGCTTTCTTT. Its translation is CSAVQGNTEAFF.